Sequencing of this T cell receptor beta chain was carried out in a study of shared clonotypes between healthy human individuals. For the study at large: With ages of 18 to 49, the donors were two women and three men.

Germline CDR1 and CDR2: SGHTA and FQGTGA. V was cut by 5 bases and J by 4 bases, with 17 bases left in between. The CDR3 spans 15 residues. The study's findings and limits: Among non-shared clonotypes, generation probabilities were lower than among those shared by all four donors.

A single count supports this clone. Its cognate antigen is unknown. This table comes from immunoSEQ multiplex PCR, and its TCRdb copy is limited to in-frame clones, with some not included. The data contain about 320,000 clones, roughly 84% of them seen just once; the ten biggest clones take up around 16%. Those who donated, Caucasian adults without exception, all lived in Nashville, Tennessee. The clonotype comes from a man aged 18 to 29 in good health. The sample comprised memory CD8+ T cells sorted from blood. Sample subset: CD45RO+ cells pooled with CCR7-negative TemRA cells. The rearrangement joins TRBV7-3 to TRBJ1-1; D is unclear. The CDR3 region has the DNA TGTGCCAGCAGCCCTGACGGGTCGTTGACCACTGAAGCTTTCTTT. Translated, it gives CASSPDGSLTTEAFF.